Listed below are T cell receptor beta chains from one sample, sequenced in a study of cytomegalovirus exposure and HLA in healthy donors. The method was immunoSEQ multiplex PCR; TCRdb's version includes in-frame clones alone and lacks a portion of them. This sample has about 190,000 clones, with about 81% found just once. Sequenced sample: PBMCs. The origin of the receptors is a woman aged 30 to 39 in good health and CMV-seronegative. CDR3s leave out the opening cysteine and the closing phenylalanine or tryptophan.

j_gene | v_gene | CDR3aa
TRBJ2-2 | TRBV5-4 | ASSWTGHPGELF
TRBJ1-1 | TRBV11-2 | ASSSWTGDGAF
TRBJ2-3 | TRBV11-2 | ASSLVSGFSTDTQY
TRBJ2-5 | TRBV4-3 | ASSQERKLSGGGAQQETQY
TRBJ2-4 | TRBV6-5 | ASSPGVLAKNIQY
TRBJ1-6 | TRBV19 | ASSAPGQGVEYPLH
TRBJ1-5 | TRBV5-1 | ASSILGPYSNQPQH
TRBJ2-3 | TRBV27 | ASSKQSLAGTDTQY
TRBJ2-7 | TRBV5-1 | ASSFMTGTSGGVYEQY
TRBJ1-3 | TRBV11-2 | ASSTLGGFGGNTIY
TRBJ2-7 | TRBV28 | ASKDGGSYEQY
TRBJ2-7 | TRBV10-1 | ASSEMEREGHREQY
TRBJ2-7 | TRBV2 | ASSRTVYEQY
TRBJ1-2 | TRBV14 | ASSQTGYGYT
TRBJ2-7 | TRBV7-8 | ASSLRTESYEQY
TRBJ2-7 | TRBV11-2 | ASSAGGPYEQY
TRBJ1-2 | TRBV2 | ATRGGNQYGYT
TRBJ2-2 | TRBV5-1 | ASSLYTSGGGELF
TRBJ1-2 | TRBV19 | ASSTGHFYGYT
TRBJ2-3 | TRBV6-1 | ASRDRGLLTDTQY
TRBJ1-4 | TRBV6-5 | ASSYRGSETNEKLF
TRBJ2-3 | TRBV13 | ASSLPSGGSNLGTDTQY
TRBJ1-4 | TRBV19 | ASSIRQGTEKLF
TRBJ1-3 | TRBV5-1 | ASSSTGVDGNTIY
TRBJ1-1 | TRBV7-9 | ASSVQGRSTEAF
TRBJ2-5 | TRBV27 | ASSPPAGGQETQY
TRBJ1-3 | TRBV5-6 | ASSLTGLDTIY
TRBJ1-3 | TRBV6-1 | ASSESRASGNTIY
TRBJ1-1 | TRBV19 | ASSDQGVTEAF
TRBJ2-2 | TRBV18 | ASSPTRGGDTGELF
TRBJ2-1 | TRBV28 | ATRSGGALEQF
TRBJ2-2 | TRBV5-1 | ASSPGSTGELF
TRBJ1-5 | TRBV2 | ASSDPADSPSSNQPQH
TRBJ1-4 | TRBV27 | ASSLLGQKNEKLF
TRBJ1-3 | TRBV7-9 | ASSAGQGDTIY
TRBJ1-4 | TRBV5-4 | ASSSLFEGLTEKLF
TRBJ1-2 | TRBV28 | ASSLPDSGYT
TRBJ2-3 | TRBV2 | ASRRTGGTDTQY
TRBJ2-7 | TRBV30 | AWREDDRGLNEQY
TRBJ1-1 | TRBV27 | AGSSWTGNTEAF
TRBJ1-2 | TRBV7-9 | ASSLIEAGDGYT
TRBJ2-3 | TRBV30 | AWRLAGAPDTQY
TRBJ2-7 | TRBV27 | ASSLQWRSYEQY
TRBJ2-7 | TRBV5-4 | ASSLGLGGSYEQY
TRBJ2-1 | TRBV5-4 | ASSLSGGLSYNEQF
TRBJ2-7 | TRBV7-3 | ASSPGGGREQY
TRBJ2-7 | TRBV7-2 | ASRPRQGNYEQY
TRBJ2-7 | TRBV18 | ASSPRIQADGEQY
TRBJ1-1 | TRBV7-2 | ASSLEGTTEAF
TRBJ2-1 | TRBV6-1 | ASGTFSYNEQF
TRBJ2-3 | TRBV27 | ASSRQGSTDTQY
TRBJ2-7 | TRBV7-2 | ASSSDLGPKGQY
TRBJ1-5 | TRBV27 | ASSWGTGHQPQH
TRBJ2-2 | TRBV5-1 | ASSSGLAGGPTSNTGELF